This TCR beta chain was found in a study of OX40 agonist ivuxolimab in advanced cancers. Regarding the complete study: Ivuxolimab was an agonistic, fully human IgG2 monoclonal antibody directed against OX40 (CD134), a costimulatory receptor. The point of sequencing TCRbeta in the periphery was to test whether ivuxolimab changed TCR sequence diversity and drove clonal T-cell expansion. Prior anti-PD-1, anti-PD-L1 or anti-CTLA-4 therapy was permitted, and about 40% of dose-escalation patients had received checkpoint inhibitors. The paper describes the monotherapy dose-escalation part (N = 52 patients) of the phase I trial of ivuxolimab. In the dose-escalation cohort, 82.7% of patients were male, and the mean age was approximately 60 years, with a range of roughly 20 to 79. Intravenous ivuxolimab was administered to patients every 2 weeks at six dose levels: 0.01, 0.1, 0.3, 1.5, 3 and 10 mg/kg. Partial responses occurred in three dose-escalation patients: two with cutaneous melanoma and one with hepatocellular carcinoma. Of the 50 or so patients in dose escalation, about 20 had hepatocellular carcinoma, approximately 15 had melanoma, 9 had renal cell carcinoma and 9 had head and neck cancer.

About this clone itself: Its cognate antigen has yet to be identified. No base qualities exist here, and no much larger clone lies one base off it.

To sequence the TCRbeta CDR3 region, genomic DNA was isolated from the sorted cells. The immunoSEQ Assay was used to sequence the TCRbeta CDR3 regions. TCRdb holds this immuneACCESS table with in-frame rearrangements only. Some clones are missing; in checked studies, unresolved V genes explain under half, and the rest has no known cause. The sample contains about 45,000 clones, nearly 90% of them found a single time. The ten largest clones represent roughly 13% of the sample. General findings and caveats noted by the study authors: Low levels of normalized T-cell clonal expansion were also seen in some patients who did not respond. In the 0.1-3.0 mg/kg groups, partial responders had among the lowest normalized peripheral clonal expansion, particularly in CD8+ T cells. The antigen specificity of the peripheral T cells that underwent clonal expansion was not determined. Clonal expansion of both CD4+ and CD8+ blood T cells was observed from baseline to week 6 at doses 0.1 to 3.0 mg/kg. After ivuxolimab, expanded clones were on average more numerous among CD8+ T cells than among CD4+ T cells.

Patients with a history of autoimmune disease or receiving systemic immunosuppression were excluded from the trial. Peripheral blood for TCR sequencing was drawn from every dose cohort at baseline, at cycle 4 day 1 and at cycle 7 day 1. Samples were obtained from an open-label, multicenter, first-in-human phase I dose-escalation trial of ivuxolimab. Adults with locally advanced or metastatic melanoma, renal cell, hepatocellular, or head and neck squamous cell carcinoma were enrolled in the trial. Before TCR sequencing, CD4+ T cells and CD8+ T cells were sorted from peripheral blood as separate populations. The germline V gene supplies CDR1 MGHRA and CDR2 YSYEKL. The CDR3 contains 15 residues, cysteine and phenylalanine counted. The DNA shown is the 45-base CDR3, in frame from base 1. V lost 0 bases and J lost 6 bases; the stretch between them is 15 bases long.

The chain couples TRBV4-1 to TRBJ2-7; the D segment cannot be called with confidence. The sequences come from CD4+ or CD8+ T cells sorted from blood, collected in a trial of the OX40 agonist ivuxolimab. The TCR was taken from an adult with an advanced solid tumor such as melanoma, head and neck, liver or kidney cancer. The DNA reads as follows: TGCGCCAGCAGCCAAGAACCGGGCCGGGCATCCGAGCAGTACTTC. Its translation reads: CASSQEPGRASEQYF.